Sequencing of this T cell receptor (beta chain) was carried out in a study of blood T cell repertoires in COVID-19. In the study overall: Whether acute or convalescent, the COVID-19 samples came from the United States, Italy and Spain. Sources were T cells, B-cell-depleted T cells, or PBMCs; the material itself was cDNA or gDNA.

The CDR3 is 15 residues long. The V gene end was trimmed by 9 bases and the J gene end by 2 bases; junction bases not matched to a gene: 11. CDR1 is MDHEN and CDR2 is SYDVKM in the germline V gene. Methods used by the authors: Reference gene primer amplification gave estimated nucleated cell counts. TCRdb's copy holds only in-frame clones and misses some; the assay was immunoSEQ multiplex PCR. V, J and clone size are those of that table, while D and trimming were read from the DNA. The data contain under 70,000 clones, around 90% of them singletons. Sequenced: peripheral blood. This sequence joins TRBV28 and TRBJ2-7, with 9 bases fitting TRBD1. The source of this sequence is a human donor with active COVID-19. The donor label of this sample is uncertain. The CDR3 sequence is CASQGTGTGPYEQYF. The CDR3 nucleotides are TGTGCCAGTCAAGGGACCGGGACAGGGCCCTACGAGCAGTACTTC.